The TCR beta chain described here comes from a study of cytomegalovirus exposure and HLA in healthy donors. PCR primers comprised 60 Vbeta and 13 Jbeta primers. Method: immunoSEQ multiplex PCR; TCRdb's copy keeps in-frame clones and lacks some. This table holds 55,000 to 75,000 clones. Worth noting for this clone: Its antigen is as yet unknown.

Germline V gene data show CDR1 as LGHNA and CDR2 as YSLEER. The length of the CDR3 is 16 residues. V dropped 2 bases and J dropped 6; count of bases not matched to a gene: 12. Study findings and constraints: According to the study, some 160 TCR beta chains were cytomegalovirus-associated.

Sequenced: PBMCs. This chain joins TRBV4-3 and TRBJ2-7; 8 bases are shared with TRBD2. This receptor was identified in a male donor in good health and CMV-seronegative. In nucleotides, the CDR3 is TGCGCCAGCAGCCAAAGACTAGCGTCAGAGAGGAGCGAGCAGTACTTC. Translating gives CASSQRLASERSEQYF.